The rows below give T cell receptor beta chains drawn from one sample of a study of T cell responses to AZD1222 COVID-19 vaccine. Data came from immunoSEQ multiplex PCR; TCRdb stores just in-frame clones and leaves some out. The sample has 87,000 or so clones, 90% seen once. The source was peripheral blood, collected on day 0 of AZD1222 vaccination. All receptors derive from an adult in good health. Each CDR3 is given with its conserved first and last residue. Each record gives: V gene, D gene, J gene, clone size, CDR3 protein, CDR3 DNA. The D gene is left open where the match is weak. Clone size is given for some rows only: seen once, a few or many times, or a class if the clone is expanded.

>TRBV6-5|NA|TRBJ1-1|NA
CASSPRAAMNTEAFF
TGTGCCAGCAGCCCCAGGGCCGCGATGAACACTGAAGCTTTCTTT
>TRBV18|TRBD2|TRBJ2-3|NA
CASSPSRREGDTQYF
TGTGCCAGCTCACCATCTCGACGGGAGGGGGATACGCAGTATTTT
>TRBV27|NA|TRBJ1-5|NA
CASSQGPGYRSQPQHF
TGTGCCAGCAGTCAGGGACCCGGGTATCGGAGTCAGCCCCAGCATTTT
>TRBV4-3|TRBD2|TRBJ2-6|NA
CASSQDAGVANVLTF
TGCGCCAGCAGCCAAGACGCGGGAGTTGCCAACGTCCTGACTTTC
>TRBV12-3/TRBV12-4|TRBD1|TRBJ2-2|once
CASGQGATGELFF
TGTGCCAGCGGGCAGGGGGCCACCGGGGAGCTGTTTTTT
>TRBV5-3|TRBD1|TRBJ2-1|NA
CARSYSPDRESNEQFF
TGTGCCAGAAGCTACAGTCCGGACAGGGAAAGCAATGAGCAGTTCTTC
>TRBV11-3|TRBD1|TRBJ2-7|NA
CASSQQGASGEQYF
TGTGCCAGCAGCCAACAGGGGGCTTCAGGCGAGCAGTACTTC
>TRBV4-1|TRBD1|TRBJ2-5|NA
CASSQDMGTGQETQYF
TGCGCCAGCAGCCAAGATATGGGGACAGGGCAGGAGACCCAGTACTTC
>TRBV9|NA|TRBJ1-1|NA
CASGQGPSTEAFF
TGTGCCAGCGGGCAGGGGCCGAGCACTGAAGCTTTCTTT
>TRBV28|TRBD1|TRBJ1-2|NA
CASSSPGQGSSYGYTF
TGTGCCAGCAGCTCCCCCGGACAGGGTAGTTCCTATGGCTACACCTTC
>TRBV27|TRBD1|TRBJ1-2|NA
CASRRQGEDGYTF
TGTGCCAGCAGAAGACAGGGGGAAGATGGCTACACCTTC
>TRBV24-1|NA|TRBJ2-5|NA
CATSQGGRGQETQYF
TGTGCCACCAGCCAAGGGGGAAGGGGCCAAGAGACCCAGTACTTC
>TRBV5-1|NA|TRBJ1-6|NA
CASSLALWDPPLHF
TGCGCCAGCAGCTTGGCACTTTGGGATCCACCCCTCCACTTT
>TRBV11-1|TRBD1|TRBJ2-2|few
CASSDRDITGELFF
TGTGCCAGCAGCGACAGGGACATCACCGGGGAGCTGTTTTTT
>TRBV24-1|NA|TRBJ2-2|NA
CATSDPTGPNTGELFF
TGTGCCACCAGTGACCCGACAGGCCCGAACACCGGGGAGCTGTTTTTT
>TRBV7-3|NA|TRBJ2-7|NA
CASSLLRGEGYEQYF
TGTGCCAGCAGCTTACTACGCGGCGAAGGCTACGAGCAGTACTTC
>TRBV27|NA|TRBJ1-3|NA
CASSGGVSGNTIYF
TGTGCCAGCAGTGGTGGGGTCTCTGGAAACACCATATATTTT
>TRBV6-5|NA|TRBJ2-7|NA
CASSRIGVGYEQYF
TGTGCCAGCAGTAGAATTGGTGTGGGCTACGAGCAGTACTTC
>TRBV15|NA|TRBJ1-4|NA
CGTERGAEKLFF
TGTGGCACCGAGCGAGGAGCTGAAAAACTGTTTTTT
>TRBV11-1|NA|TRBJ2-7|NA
CASSLHPPREQYF
TGTGCCAGCAGTCTACATCCCCCCCGCGAGCAGTACTTC
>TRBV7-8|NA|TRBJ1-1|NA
CASSLAPQGQTEAFF
TGTGCCAGCAGCTTAGCGCCCCAGGGTCAGACTGAAGCTTTCTTT
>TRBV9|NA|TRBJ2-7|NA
CASSVGGNEQYF
TGTGCCAGCAGCGTAGGGGGGAACGAGCAGTACTTC
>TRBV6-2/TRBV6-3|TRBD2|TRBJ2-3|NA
CASSYSSIASGGDTDTQYF
TGTGCCAGCAGTTACTCGAGTATCGCTAGCGGGGGGGACACAGATACGCAGTATTTT
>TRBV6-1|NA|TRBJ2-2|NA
CASSEGRRIGELFF
TGTGCCAGCAGTGAGGGGCGGCGAATCGGGGAGCTGTTTTTT
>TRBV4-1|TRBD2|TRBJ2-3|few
CASSQGGGVNTQYF
TGCGCCAGCAGCCAAGGGGGAGGGGTAAATACGCAGTATTTT
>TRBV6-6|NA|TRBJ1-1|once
CASSYLGHQNTEAFF
TGTGCCAGCAGTTACCTTGGGCACCAGAACACTGAAGCTTTCTTT
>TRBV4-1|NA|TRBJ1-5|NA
CASSQGIGNQPQHF
TGCGCCAGCAGCCAAGGCATCGGCAATCAGCCCCAGCATTTT
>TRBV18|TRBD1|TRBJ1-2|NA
CASSPSGGPGYTF
TGTGCCAGCTCACCATCAGGGGGTCCTGGCTACACCTTC
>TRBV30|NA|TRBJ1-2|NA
CAWSPPVLYGYTF
TGTGCCTGGAGCCCCCCCGTCCTCTATGGCTACACCTTC
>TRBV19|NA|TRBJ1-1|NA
CASRGGRWAEAFF
TGTGCCAGTAGGGGAGGGAGATGGGCTGAAGCTTTCTTT
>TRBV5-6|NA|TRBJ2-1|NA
CASSAGEGLRFF
TGTGCCAGCAGCGCCGGCGAAGGCCTGAGGTTCTTC
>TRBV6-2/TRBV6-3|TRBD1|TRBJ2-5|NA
CASSSAGDRVFETQYF
TGTGCCAGCAGTTCCGCCGGAGACAGGGTGTTTGAGACCCAGTACTTC
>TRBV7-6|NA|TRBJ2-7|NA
CASSFSGGPLYEQYF
TGTGCCAGCAGCTTCTCGGGGGGCCCTTTATACGAGCAGTACTTC
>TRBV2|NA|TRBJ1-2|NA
CASSGTVRSYGYTF
TGTGCCAGCAGTGGAACCGTCAGAAGCTATGGCTACACCTTC
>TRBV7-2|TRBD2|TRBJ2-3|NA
CAGGEDTQYF
TGTGCCGGGGGGGAAGATACGCAGTATTTT
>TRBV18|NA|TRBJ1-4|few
CASSPSNRQSEKLFF
TGTGCCAGCTCACCCAGTAACAGACAGAGTGAAAAACTGTTTTTT
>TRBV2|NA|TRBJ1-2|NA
CASSWGRPARNYGYTF
TGTGCCAGCAGTTGGGGCCGGCCGGCGAGGAACTATGGCTACACCTTC
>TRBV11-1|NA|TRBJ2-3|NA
CASTQTAGHVDTQYF
TGTGCCAGCACCCAAACGGCGGGCCACGTGGATACGCAGTATTTT
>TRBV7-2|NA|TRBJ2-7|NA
CASSLPPAGHEQYF
TGTGCCAGCAGCCTACCCCCAGCGGGCCACGAGCAGTACTTC
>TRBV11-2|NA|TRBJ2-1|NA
CASSLHNEQFF
TGTGCCAGCAGCTTACACAATGAGCAGTTCTTC
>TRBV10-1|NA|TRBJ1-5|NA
CASSEVRGASNQPQHF
TGCGCCAGCAGTGAGGTACGGGGCGCCAGCAATCAGCCCCAGCATTTT
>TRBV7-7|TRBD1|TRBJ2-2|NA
CASSLVQGHTGELFF
TGTGCTAGCAGCTTAGTACAGGGGCACACCGGGGAGCTGTTTTTT
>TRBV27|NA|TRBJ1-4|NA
CASSLVFNEKLFF
TGTGCCAGCAGTTTGGTCTTTAATGAAAAACTGTTTTTT